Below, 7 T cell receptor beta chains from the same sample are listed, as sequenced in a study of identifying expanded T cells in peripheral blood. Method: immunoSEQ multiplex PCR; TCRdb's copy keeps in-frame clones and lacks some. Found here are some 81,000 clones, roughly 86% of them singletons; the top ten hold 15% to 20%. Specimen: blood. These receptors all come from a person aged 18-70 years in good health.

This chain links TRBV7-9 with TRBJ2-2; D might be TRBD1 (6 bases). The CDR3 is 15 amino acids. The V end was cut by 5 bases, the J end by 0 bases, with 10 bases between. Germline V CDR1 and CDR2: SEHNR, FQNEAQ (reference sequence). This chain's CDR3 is CASSKRTANTGELFF. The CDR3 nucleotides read TGTGCCAGCAGCAAACGGACAGCGAACACCGGGGAGCTGTTTTTT.

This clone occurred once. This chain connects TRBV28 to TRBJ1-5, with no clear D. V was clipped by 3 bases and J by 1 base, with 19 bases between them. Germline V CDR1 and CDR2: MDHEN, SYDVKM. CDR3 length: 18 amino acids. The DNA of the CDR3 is TGTGCCAGCAGTTTGTCCCCAGGACTGGGTTCAAGCAATCAGCCCCAGCATTTT. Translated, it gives CASSLSPGLGSSNQPQHF.

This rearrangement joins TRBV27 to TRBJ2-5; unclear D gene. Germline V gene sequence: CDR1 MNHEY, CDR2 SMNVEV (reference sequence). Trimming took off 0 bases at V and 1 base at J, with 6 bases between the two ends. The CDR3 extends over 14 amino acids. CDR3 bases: TGTGCCAGCAGTTTATCGACTGTCCAAGAGACCCAGTACTTC. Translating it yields CASSLSTVQETQYF.

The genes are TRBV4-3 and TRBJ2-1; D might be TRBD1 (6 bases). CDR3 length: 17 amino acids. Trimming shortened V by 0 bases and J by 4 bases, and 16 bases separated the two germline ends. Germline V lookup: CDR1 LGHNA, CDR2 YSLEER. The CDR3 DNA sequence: TGCGCCAGCAGCCAAGAAACGGGAAGGGGGATATACAATGAGCAGTTCTTC. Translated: CASSQETGRGIYNEQFF.

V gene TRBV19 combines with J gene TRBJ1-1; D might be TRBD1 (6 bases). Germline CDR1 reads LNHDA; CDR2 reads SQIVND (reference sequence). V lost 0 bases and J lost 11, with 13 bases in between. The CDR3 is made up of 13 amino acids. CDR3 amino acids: CASSIDRQVEAFF. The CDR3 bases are TGTGCCAGTAGTATAGATCGACAGGTGGAGGCTTTCTTT.

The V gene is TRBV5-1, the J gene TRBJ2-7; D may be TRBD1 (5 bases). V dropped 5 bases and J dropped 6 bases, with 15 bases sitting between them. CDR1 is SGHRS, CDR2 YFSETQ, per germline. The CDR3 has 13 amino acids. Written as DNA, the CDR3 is TGCGCCAGCAGTTTAAGGGGTGAAGGCGAGCAGTACTTC. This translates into CASSLRGEGEQYF.

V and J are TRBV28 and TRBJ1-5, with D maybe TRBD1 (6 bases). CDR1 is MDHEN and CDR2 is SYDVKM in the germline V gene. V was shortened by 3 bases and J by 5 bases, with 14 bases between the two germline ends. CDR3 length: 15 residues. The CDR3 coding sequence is TGTGCCAGCAGTTTGGATCAGGGGCCGTATCAGCCCCAGCATTTT. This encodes CASSLDQGPYQPQHF.